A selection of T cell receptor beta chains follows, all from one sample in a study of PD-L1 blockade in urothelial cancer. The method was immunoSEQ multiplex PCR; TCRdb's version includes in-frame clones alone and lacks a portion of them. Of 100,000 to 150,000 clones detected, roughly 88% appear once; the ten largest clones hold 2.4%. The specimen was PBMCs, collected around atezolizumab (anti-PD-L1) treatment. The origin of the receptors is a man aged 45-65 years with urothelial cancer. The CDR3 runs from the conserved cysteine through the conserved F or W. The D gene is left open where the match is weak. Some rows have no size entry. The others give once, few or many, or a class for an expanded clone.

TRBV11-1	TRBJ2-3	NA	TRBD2	TGTGCCAGCAGCCCCCGACTAGCGGGATTTTATACAGATACGCAGTATTTT	CASSPRLAGFYTDTQYF
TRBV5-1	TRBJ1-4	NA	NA	TGCGCCAGCAGCGGGCAGGGTAATGAAAAACTGTTTTTT	CASSGQGNEKLFF
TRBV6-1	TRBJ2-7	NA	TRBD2	TGTGCCAGCAGTGAAACCCTCGTACTAGCGGGGTCCTACGAGCAGTACTTC	CASSETLVLAGSYEQYF
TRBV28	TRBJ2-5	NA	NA	TGTGCCAGCAGTACCCCCCCGGCGGGTTCAGAGACCCAGTACTTC	CASSTPPAGSETQYF
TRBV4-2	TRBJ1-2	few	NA	TGTGCCAGCAGCCCGACTGGGGGGACCTATGGCTACACCTTC	CASSPTGGTYGYTF
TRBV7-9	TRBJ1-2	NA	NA	TGTGCCAGCAGCTTAGCGTGGAGGGAAGGTGGCTACACCTTC	CASSLAWREGGYTF
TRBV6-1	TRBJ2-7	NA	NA	TGTGCCAGCAGAAAGGGGCAGCAGCACGAGCAGTACTTC	CASRKGQQHEQYF
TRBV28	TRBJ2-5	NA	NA	TGTGCCAGCAGTTTTTTGACATTTGCCCAAGAGACCCAGTACTTC	CASSFLTFAQETQYF
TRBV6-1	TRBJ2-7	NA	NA	TGTGCCAGCAGTGAAGGCAGGAGGTCCGAGCAGTACTTC	CASSEGRRSEQYF
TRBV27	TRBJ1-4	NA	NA	TGTGCCAGCCGACTAGGGAAGGGACGAGTCACTGATGAAAAACTGTTTTTT	CASRLGKGRVTDEKLFF
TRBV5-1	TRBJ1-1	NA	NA	TGCGCCAGCAGCCCAAGCATGAACACTGAAGCTTTCTTT	CASSPSMNTEAFF
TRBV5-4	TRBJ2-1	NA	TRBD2	TGTGCCAGCAGCTCCAAGCGGGAGGGCCCGGGTGAGCAGTTCTTC	CASSSKREGPGEQFF
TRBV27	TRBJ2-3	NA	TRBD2	TGTGCCAGCAGTTCCCTCTTACTAGCGGGGGCTAAAGGCACAGATACGCAGTATTTT	CASSSLLLAGAKGTDTQYF
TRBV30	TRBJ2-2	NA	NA	TGTGCCTGGAGGTTCCCCCAGAACACCGGGGAGCTGTTTTTT	CAWRFPQNTGELFF
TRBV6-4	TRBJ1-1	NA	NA	TGTGCCAGCAGTGACCGGGGGGACGGGGAAGCTTTCTTT	CASSDRGDGEAFF
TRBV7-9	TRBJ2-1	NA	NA	TGTGCCAGCAGCCTAGGAAATCCATCGGTAGGAGGCAATGAGCAGTTCTTC	CASSLGNPSVGGNEQFF
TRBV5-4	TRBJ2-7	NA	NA	TGTGCCAGCAGCTTGTTAGGGAGTACTAGCACCGCCTACGAGCAGTACTTC	CASSLLGSTSTAYEQYF
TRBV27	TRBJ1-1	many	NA	TGTGCCAGCGCCCAGGGTAACACTGAAGCTTTCTTT	CASAQGNTEAFF
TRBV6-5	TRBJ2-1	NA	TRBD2	TGTGCCAGCAGAGTGGGACTAGCGGATTACAATGAGCAGTTCTTC	CASRVGLADYNEQFF
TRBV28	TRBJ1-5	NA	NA	TGTGCCAGCAGCATGCAGGGGAAACAGCCCCAGCATTTT	CASSMQGKQPQHF
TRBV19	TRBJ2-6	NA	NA	TGTGCCAGTAGTATACCTGCTGGGGCCAACGTCCTGACTTTC	CASSIPAGANVLTF
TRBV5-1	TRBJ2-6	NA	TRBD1	TGCGCCACCCGGACAGGGACTGGGGCCAACGTCCTGACTTTC	CATRTGTGANVLTF
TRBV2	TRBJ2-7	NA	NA	TGTGCCAGCAATTTACAGGGTGTCGAGCAGTACTTC	CASNLQGVEQYF
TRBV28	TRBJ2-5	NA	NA	TGTGCCAGCAGTAACAGACAGATTCAAGAGACCCAGTACTTC	CASSNRQIQETQYF
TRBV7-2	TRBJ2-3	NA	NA	TGTGCCAGCAGCTTAGCGGGACTCACAGATACGCAGTATTTT	CASSLAGLTDTQYF
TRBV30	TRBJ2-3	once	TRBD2	TGTGCCTGGAGTGTACGTTCGGGGGGAGATACGCAGTATTTT	CAWSVRSGGDTQYF
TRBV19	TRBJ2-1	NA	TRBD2	TGTGCCAGTAGACCGGGACTAGCGGGAGACTACAATGAGCAGTTCTTC	CASRPGLAGDYNEQFF
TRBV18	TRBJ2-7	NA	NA	TGTGCCAGCTCACCAAGGCAGGGCCCCTACGAGCAGTACTTC	CASSPRQGPYEQYF
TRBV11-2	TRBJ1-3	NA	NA	TGTGCCAGCAGCTTAACAGGGTCCTCTGGAAACACCATATATTTT	CASSLTGSSGNTIYF
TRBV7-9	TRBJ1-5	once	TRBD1	TGTGCCAGCAGCTTCGGACAGGGCAATCAGCCCCAGCATTTT	CASSFGQGNQPQHF
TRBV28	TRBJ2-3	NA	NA	TGTGCCAGCAGTTTAGGGGGGAGCTTAGATACGCAGTATTTT	CASSLGGSLDTQYF
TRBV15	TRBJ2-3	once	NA	TGTGCCACCGGAGCCTCCCGGGGGAAAGATACGCAGTATTTT	CATGASRGKDTQYF
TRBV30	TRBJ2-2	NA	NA	TGTGCCTGGAGGGCGGTTACTACCGGGGAGCTGTTTTTT	CAWRAVTTGELFF
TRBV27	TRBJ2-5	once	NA	TGTGCCAGCAGTTTAGGAGAGCGTCGGGAGACCCAGTACTTC	CASSLGERRETQYF